A single count supports the clone carrying this T cell receptor (beta chain). V shed 6 bases and J 1 base; nucleotides not matched to a gene: 6. Germline CDR1 reads MDHEN; CDR2 reads SYDVKM. The CDR3 is made up of 16 amino acids. This entry belongs to a study of OX40 agonist ivuxolimab in advanced cancers. At the level of the study: Ivuxolimab was delivered to patients intravenously every 2 weeks at doses spanning 0.01 to 10 mg/kg.

Some clones are missing from TCRdb's copy, which holds only in-frame ones; the method was immunoSEQ multiplex PCR. The data hold tens of thousands of clones, with 88% observed a single time. This chain joins TRBV28 and TRBJ1-6, with 7 bases matching TRBD1. The sequences come from CD4+ or CD8+ T cells sorted from blood, collected in a trial of the OX40 agonist ivuxolimab. This clonotype originated in an adult with an advanced solid tumor such as melanoma, head and neck, liver or kidney cancer. DNA for the CDR3: TGTGCCAGCAGATCATCAGGGGGGTCCTATAATTCACCCCTCCACTTT. Its protein is CASRSSGGSYNSPLHF.